A selection of T cell receptor beta chains follows, all from one sample in a study of OX40 agonist ivuxolimab in advanced cancers. Here immunoSEQ multiplex PCR was the method, and the copy in TCRdb shows in-frame clones only, minus some. Here the sample spans about 58,000 clones, over 80% being singletons. Sequences were derived from CD4+ or CD8+ T cells sorted from blood, sampled in a trial of the OX40 agonist ivuxolimab. The origin of the receptors is an adult with an advanced solid tumor such as melanoma, head and neck, liver or kidney cancer. The CDR3 runs from the conserved cysteine through the conserved F or W. Each record gives: CDR3 length, V gene, D gene, J gene, CDR3 DNA, CDR3 protein. D genes are given only for firm matches.

len: 14; v_gene: TRBV29-1; d_gene: TRBD2; j_gene: TRBJ2-1; CDR3nt: TGCAGCGTGACCGGGACTAGCGGGATTAATGAGCAGTTCTTC; CDR3aa: CSVTGTSGINEQFF
len: 15; v_gene: TRBV7-9; d_gene: NA; j_gene: TRBJ1-2; CDR3nt: TGTGCCAGCAGCCCCTGGACCCTTGGGGACTATGGCTACACCTTC; CDR3aa: CASSPWTLGDYGYTF
len: 14; v_gene: TRBV19; d_gene: NA; j_gene: TRBJ1-1; CDR3nt: TGTGCCAGTAGTAGAGCAGGGGTTGAGACTGAAGCTTTCTTT; CDR3aa: CASSRAGVETEAFF
len: 13; v_gene: TRBV28; d_gene: NA; j_gene: TRBJ1-2; CDR3nt: TGTGCCAGCAGCCTCGGACAGTCCTATGGCTACACCTTC; CDR3aa: CASSLGQSYGYTF
len: 15; v_gene: TRBV5-1; d_gene: TRBD2; j_gene: TRBJ2-1; CDR3nt: TGCGCCAGCAGCTCTCCGGGACTAGCTACCAATGAGCAGTTCTTC; CDR3aa: CASSSPGLATNEQFF
len: 14; v_gene: TRBV6-5; d_gene: NA; j_gene: TRBJ1-1; CDR3nt: TGTGCCAGCAGTCGTGGGACATTGAACACTGAAGCTTTCTTT; CDR3aa: CASSRGTLNTEAFF
len: 14; v_gene: TRBV27; d_gene: TRBD1; j_gene: TRBJ1-4; CDR3nt: TGTGCCAGCAGCCAAGACAGGGCGGTTGAAAAACTGTTTTTT; CDR3aa: CASSQDRAVEKLFF
len: 16; v_gene: TRBV6-5; d_gene: NA; j_gene: TRBJ2-7; CDR3nt: TGTGCCAGCAGTTACTCCTGGGTCTGGAGCTCCTACGAGCAGTACTTC; CDR3aa: CASSYSWVWSSYEQYF
len: 16; v_gene: TRBV4-2; d_gene: NA; j_gene: TRBJ2-6; CDR3nt: TGTGCCAGCAGCCAATCGCAGGGGACTGGGGCCAACGTCCTGACTTTC; CDR3aa: CASSQSQGTGANVLTF
len: 14; v_gene: TRBV6-5; d_gene: NA; j_gene: TRBJ2-7; CDR3nt: TGTGCCAGCATCCAGACACAGGGACCCTACGAGCAGTACTTC; CDR3aa: CASIQTQGPYEQYF